This T cell receptor (beta chain) is drawn from a study of cytomegalovirus exposure and HLA in healthy donors. A remark on this clone: Its antigen remains unknown.

General study findings and limits: The study listed under 200 cytomegalovirus-associated TCR beta chains. TCR clusters originating in the first cohort tended to co-occur in the roughly 120 validation repertoires, according to a later analysis. Using the classifier, cytomegalovirus status was reportedly diagnosed with high specificity and sensitivity.

Method: immunoSEQ multiplex PCR; TCRdb's copy keeps in-frame clones and lacks some. Among about 82,000 clones listed, 85% to 95% were seen once. This clonotype was sampled from a young woman in good health and CMV-seronegative. Sequencing was done on a sample of PBMCs.

CDR3 in DNA: TGTGCCAGTAAAGGCCCCTTGAGGACCGGGGAGCTGTTTTTT. This gives the protein CASKGPLRTGELFF. V and J are TRBV19 and TRBJ2-2; D not certain. Germline lookup yields CDR1 LNHDA and CDR2 SQIVND (reference sequence). The germline V and J ends were trimmed by 7 bases and 5 bases, with 14 bases remaining between them. CDR3 length: 14 residues.